This TCR beta chain was identified during a study of T cell clones after liver transplantation. Overall study results and limits: Graft donor-reactive T cells may have migrated into the graft rather than being deleted.

From germline, CDR1 is SGHNT and CDR2 YENEEA. CDR3 size: 16 residues. The ends were cut back, 1 base at V and 5 bases at J, with 17 bases in the middle. Libraries were prepared by immunoSEQ multiplex PCR; TCRdb keeps only in-frame clonotypes and omits some of them. This table has tens of thousands of clones, 90% appearing once. This clone was detected only a few times. The antigen remains unidentified. This clonotype originated in a human donor who received a liver transplant. The rearrangement joins TRBV11-3 to TRBJ2-5; maybe TRBD1 (6 bases). Sequences were derived from CD4+ T cells from blood, sampled before liver transplant. CDR3 nucleotide sequence: TGTGCCAGCAGCTTAGGGTTCGTGGGGGCACGGGAGACCCAGTACTTC. The encoded protein is CASSLGFVGARETQYF.